This record looks at one T cell receptor beta chain sequence and its context. The CDR3 is 15 residues long. Germline values: CDR1 LNHDA, CDR2 SQIVND (reference sequence). Trimming took 0 bases from V and 5 from J, leaving 11 bases between them. These data come from a study of technical replicates of blood from a few donors. TCRdb's table, derived via immunoSEQ multiplex PCR, lists solely in-frame clones and lacks some. The repertoire holds approximately 95,000 clones, with 85% to 95% as singletons. The chain joins TRBV19 to TRBJ2-1, with D maybe TRBD2 (5 bases). Material for sequencing was T cells isolated from PBMCs. The sequence came from a human donor in good health. In DNA form, the CDR3 reads TGTGCCAGTAGTATAGATCGGGCTAGCCACAATGAGCAGTTCTTC. Protein: CASSIDRASHNEQFF.